This T cell receptor (beta chain) is drawn from a study of early T cells in non-severe SARS-CoV-2 infection. Study context: Chains were not paired, and sequencing was done on bulk RNA from unsorted whole blood.

Study-wide findings and caveats: Using VDJdb, the matching emphasized anti-spike CD8 responses while missing private and CD4 specificities.

As part of library construction, unique molecular identifiers were attached to individual cDNA molecules. MiXCR, run by TCRdb on the 5' RACE reads, gives a single entry per CDR3 protein. The sample lists roughly 28,000 distinct CDR3 sequences; more than 4% were seen once. This clonotype was detected ten times or more. Its antigen is as yet unknown. Germline V CDR1 and CDR2: LNHDA, SQIVND (reference sequence). V dropped 4 bases and J dropped 15; count of bases not matched to a gene: 11. The CDR3 consists of 13 residues. Sample: whole blood. The chain couples TRBV19 to TRBJ2-1; 8 bases are a match to TRBD2. This sequence originates from an adult who was a healthcare worker with PCR-confirmed SARS-CoV-2 infection or an uninfected control (not recorded which). This CDR3 reads CASSTSGLVRRFF. Written as DNA, the CDR3 is TGTGCCAGTAGTACCTCGGGACTAGTACGTCGGTTCTTC.